These 25 T cell receptor beta chains originate from one sample sequenced in a study of blood T cells in healthy people across ages. A J-beta primer mix and a sample-barcoded 5' primer were used in a second PCR of about 7 to 12 cycles. Via MiXCR, TCRdb re-called the 5' RACE reads, giving one row per CDR3 protein. Altogether 700,000 to 950,000 distinct CDR3 sequences are present, roughly 50% being singletons, with the ten largest covering over 20%. Source material: blood. The receptors come from a man in his thirties or forties in good health.

The chain recombines TRBV20-1 with TRBJ2-3, with D hard to call. CDR1 is DFQATT, CDR2 SNEGSKA, per germline (reference sequence). V was clipped by 7 bases and J by 0 bases, with 8 bases between them. This CDR3 spans 12 amino acids. The CDR3 DNA sequence: TGCAGTGTTCCCGGGAGCACAGATACGCAGTATTTT. Its protein is CSVPGSTDTQYF.

The genes are TRBV27 and TRBJ2-1; D gene uncertain. Germline loops: CDR1 MNHEY, CDR2 SMNVEV (reference sequence). V was clipped by 5 bases and J by 2 bases, with 10 bases between them. There are 14 residues in the CDR3. This CDR3 reads CASSAPHPYNEQFF. The CDR3 bases are TGTGCCAGCAGTGCTCCCCATCCCTACAATGAGCAGTTCTTC.

Only a few counts were recorded for this clonotype. The V and J genes are TRBV29-1 and TRBJ2-5; a possible D gene is TRBD1 (6 bases). Trimming left V 6 bases short and J 3 bases short, with 20 bases between. The CDR3 contains 15 residues. Germline CDR1 and CDR2: SQVTM and ANQGSEA. CDR3 DNA sequence: TGCAGCGTCAAAGGGACACGGACGGCTAAAGAGACCCAGTACTTC. This gives the protein CSVKGTRTAKETQYF. Full variable domain (remainder filled in from reference TRBV29-1 and TRBJ2-5): SAVISQKPSRDICQRGTSLTIQCQVDSQVTMMFWYRQQPGQSLTLIATANQGSEATYESGFVIDKFPISRPNLTFSTLTVSNMSPEDSSIYLCSVKGTRTAKETQYFGPGTRLLVL.

This clonotype was detected a few times. This rearrangement joins TRBV29-1 to TRBJ2-1; D is undetermined. CDR1 and CDR2 (germline): SQVTM, ANQGSEA. The CDR3 runs 10 residues. V lost 6 bases to trimming and J lost 9 bases, with 9 bases between them. The CDR3 DNA reads as TGCAGCGTCCTAGGAGCTGAGCAGTTCTTC. Its protein is CSVLGAEQFF.

The J gene is TRBJ2-4, the V gene TRBV12-3 or TRBV12-4; 9 nucleotides match TRBD1. This CDR3 is built from 15 residues. The junction had 7 bases not matched to a gene; V was cut back by 6 bases and J by 4 bases. This CDR3 is CASSQTGQGKNIQYF. In DNA form, the CDR3 reads TGTGCCAGCAGCCAAACGGGACAGGGAAAAAACATTCAGTACTTC.

V gene TRBV5-1 combines with J gene TRBJ2-7; a possible D gene is TRBD1 (5 bases). The V gene's germline CDR1 is SGHRS and CDR2 YFSETQ. With 4 bases removed from V and 5 bases from J, the gap between germline ends came to 16 bases. This CDR3 is built from 14 residues. Here the CDR3 DNA reads TGCGCCAGCAGCAAGAGACCCCAGGGCAACGAGCAGTACTTC. Translating gives CASSKRPQGNEQYF.

This chain uses TRBV27 with TRBJ2-5; 13 bases line up with TRBD2. Germline V gene data show CDR1 as MNHEY and CDR2 as SMNVEV (reference sequence). The J segment lost 4 bases and the V segment lost 5 bases, leaving 4 bases of the junction unmatched. The CDR3 spans 15 residues. Written as DNA, the CDR3 is TGTGCCAGCAGTCCCCGGACTAGCGGGAGAGAGACCCAGTACTTC. It encodes CASSPRTSGRETQYF.

The V call is TRBV2, the J call TRBJ2-1; D gene ambiguous. The CDR3 extends over 12 amino acids. V lost 8 bases to trimming and J lost 8 bases, with 13 bases between them. Germline V CDR1 and CDR2: SNHLY, FYNNEI. Here the CDR3 DNA reads TGTGCCAGCGTCGTCAACCTCGATGAGCAGTTCTTC. Its protein product is CASVVNLDEQFF.

This clonotype appeared a few times. Here the CDR3 DNA reads TGCGCCAGCAGCCAAGACTCTCTAGCGGGAAGGGGCGAGCAGTACTTC. This encodes CASSQDSLAGRGEQYF. The genes are TRBV4-3 and TRBJ2-7; 9 nucleotides align to TRBD2. Germline V CDR1 and CDR2: LGHNA, YSLEER. The V gene end was trimmed by 0 bases and the J gene end by 6 bases; junction bases not matched to a gene: 9. This CDR3 is built from 16 residues.

This rearrangement joins TRBV15 to TRBJ2-3, with D unclear. This CDR3 spans 15 amino acids. Trimming removed 3 bases from V and 6 bases from J, with 16 bases in between. Germline loops: CDR1 LNHNV, CDR2 YYDKDF (reference sequence). As DNA, the CDR3 is TGTGCCACCAGCAGCCCCGGTCCGACTGGGGATACGCAGTATTTT. Its protein product is CATSSPGPTGDTQYF.

This clonotype was observed a handful of times. The genes are TRBV2 and TRBJ2-5; possibly TRBD2 for D (5 bases). This CDR3 has 15 residues. Trimming removed 1 base at V and 7 bases at J, with 16 bases between. Looked up from germline, CDR1 is SNHLY and CDR2 is FYNNEI. The CDR3 region has the DNA TGTGCCAGCAGTGAAGATGGCAGTTTAGAGGGGACCCAGTACTTC. This translates into CASSEDGSLEGTQYF.

This clonotype was seen a handful of times. The chain carries TRBV6-2 or TRBV6-3 and TRBJ2-7; D might be TRBD1 (7 bases). This CDR3 contains 13 residues. V lost 6 bases, J lost 10 bases, and 19 bases lay in between. Germline CDR1 MNHEY, CDR2 SVGEGT. The CDR3 protein is CASSRPSDRAQYF. The CDR3 bases are TGTGCCAGCAGCCGTCCTAGCGACAGGGCCCAGTACTTC.

The chain joins TRBV20-1 to TRBJ2-7; TRBD1 matches 10 bases. The CDR3 sequence is 14 residues long. Germline assignment: CDR1 DFQATT and CDR2 SNEGSKA (reference sequence). After removal of 5 bases from V and 5 bases from J, the junction contained 9 bases not matched to a gene. CDR3 sequence reads: CSARPGTGVNEQYF. CDR3 DNA: TGCAGTGCTCGACCCGGGACAGGGGTCAACGAGCAGTACTTC.

The chain links TRBV6-1 to TRBJ2-2, with TRBD2 matching 8 bases. The length of the CDR3 is 15 residues. CDR1 is MNHNS and CDR2 is SASEGT in the germline V gene. Germline trimming cut 7 bases from V and 4 bases from J; bases unmatched to any gene: 8. The CDR3 sequence: CASKLREEGTGELFF. The DNA of the CDR3 is TGTGCCAGCAAACTGCGGGAGGAGGGCACCGGGGAGCTGTTTTTT.

This chain connects TRBV5-6 to TRBJ2-5; no clear D gene. This CDR3 is 14 amino acids long. The V end was cut by 0 bases, the J end by 5 bases, with 11 bases between. Germline V CDR1 and CDR2: SGHDT, YYEEEE. CDR3 sequence reads: CASSLAPLGETQYF. The CDR3 nucleotides are TGTGCCAGCAGCTTGGCGCCGTTGGGCGAGACCCAGTACTTC.

This sequence joins TRBV20-1 and TRBJ2-7; no definite D call. This CDR3 spans 13 amino acids. CDR1 is DFQATT and CDR2 is SNEGSKA in the germline V gene (reference sequence). V was clipped by 1 base and J by 6 bases, with 13 bases between them. The CDR3 spells CSARVASSIEQYF. For the CDR3, the DNA is TGCAGTGCTAGAGTTGCTAGTTCGATCGAGCAGTACTTC.

V gene TRBV13 combines with J gene TRBJ2-5; D may be TRBD2 (6 bases). The CDR3 sequence is 14 residues long. Trimming took 5 bases from V and 2 from J, leaving 12 bases between them. Germline V gene sequence: CDR1 PRHDT, CDR2 FYEKMQ (reference sequence). DNA for the CDR3: TGTGCCAGCAGCCCGAGGACTACTCAAGAGACCCAGTACTTC. Translating it yields CASSPRTTQETQYF.

V is TRBV30 and J is TRBJ2-3; unclear D gene. The ends were cut back, 5 bases at V and 5 bases at J, with 5 bases in the middle. The CDR3 consists of 10 residues. Per the germline V gene, CDR1 is GTSNPN and CDR2 is SVGIG (reference sequence). The CDR3 spells CAWGEDTQYF. The CDR3 DNA follows: TGTGCCTGGGGGGAAGATACGCAGTATTTT.

This chain links TRBV10-3 with TRBJ1-2; D uncertain. The CDR3 sequence is 14 residues long. Per the germline V gene, CDR1 is ENHRY and CDR2 is SYGVKD. Trimming shortened V by 2 bases and J by 4 bases, and 11 bases separated the two germline ends. The CDR3 loop is CAISEAVAVYGYTF. The CDR3 region has the DNA TGTGCCATCAGTGAGGCAGTGGCAGTCTATGGCTACACCTTC.

The DNA for the CDR3 is TGTGCCAGCAGTGACACTCTGGTCTTCGGCACTGAAGCTTTCTTT. It translates to CASSDTLVFGTEAFF. V and J are TRBV6-2 or TRBV6-3 and TRBJ1-1; no clear D. In germline, CDR1 is MNHEY, CDR2 SVGEGT. V gave up 5 bases and J gave up 4 bases, with 17 bases separating them. The CDR3 length is 15 residues.

Only a few counts were recorded for this clonotype. The chain links TRBV7-3 to TRBJ1-1; D possibly corresponds to TRBD1 (5 bases). Germline assignment: CDR1 SGHTA and CDR2 FQGTGA. CDR3 length: 15 residues. The germline V and J ends were trimmed by 5 bases and 1 base, with 14 bases remaining between them. The DNA of the CDR3 is TGTGCCAGCAGCCTACTTCGGCAGGGGAACACTGAAGCTTTCTTT. It is translated as CASSLLRQGNTEAFF.

The gene calls are TRBV7-2 and TRBJ2-7, with D unclear. This CDR3 is 12 amino acids long. Trimming stripped 3 bases from V and 3 bases from J, with 6 bases between. Germline CDR1 reads SGHTA; CDR2 reads FQGNSA. This chain's CDR3 is CASSFRYYEQYF. The DNA of the CDR3 is TGTGCCAGCAGCTTCCGCTACTACGAGCAGTACTTC.

The V gene is TRBV4-3, the J gene TRBJ2-3; no firm D call. V was trimmed by 0 bases and J by 8 bases, leaving 12 bases between them. The CDR3 is 14 amino acids. Germline V gene data show CDR1 as LGHNA and CDR2 as YSLEER. In nucleotides, the CDR3 is TGCGCCAGCAGCCAAGATCGTTTTAGTCCTACGCAGTATTTT. Its translation is CASSQDRFSPTQYF.

About this clonotype itself: A junction end diverges from the germline sequence, so it may reflect a read error. This chain joins TRBV29-1 and TRBJ2-1, with 9 positions matching TRBD2. The CDR3 runs to 14 residues. The germline gives CDR1 SQVTM, CDR2 ANQGSEA. The chain's CDR3 is CSVAGTSLYKEQFF. The CDR3 DNA sequence: TGCAGCGTTGCCGGGACTAGCTTATACAAGGAGCAGTTCTTC.

The gene calls are TRBV10-1 and TRBJ2-7, with a tentative D call TRBD1 (6 bases). The CDR3 is 12 amino acids. From germline, CDR1 is WNHNN and CDR2 SYGVQD (reference sequence). V was trimmed by 5 bases and J by 5 bases, leaving 10 bases between them. CDR3 protein: CASSLGHDEQYF. CDR3 bases: TGCGCCAGCAGTTTGGGACACGACGAGCAGTACTTC.